Sequencing of this T cell receptor (beta chain) was carried out in a study of blood T cell repertoires in COVID-19 (TCRdb year 2020). At the level of the whole study: Samples from collaborators originated in the United States, Italy and Spain and spanned both the acute and convalescent phases of COVID-19. The prospective study material was composed of cDNA or gDNA derived from T cells, B-cell-depleted T cells, or PBMCs. Subjects who had been exposed to COVID-19, were actively infected with it, or had recovered from it provided the deeply sampled blood TCRbeta repertoires that made up the dataset. The repertoires were released in a freely available public database meant as a resource for research on the immune response to SARS-CoV-2. Samples came from the ongoing ImmuneRACE study (first 160 participants) plus 1,254 subjects from 6 global collaborators. Sample metadata almost always included a de-identified subject ID, COVID-19 status, age in years and sex. Where HLA class I and class II types were available, the types were taken from metadata supplied by the sample provider, not from assay-based typing. Study-level results and caveats: Clinical and demographic metadata were provided uncurated, with the amount varying by source and participant.

Sequences LNHDA (CDR1) and SQIVND (CDR2) are obtained from the germline V gene (reference sequence). The CDR3 runs 15 residues from the cysteine to the phenylalanine. Only the CDR3 part of the read is kept: 45 bases, read in frame from the first base. V lost 1 base and J lost 1 base; the stretch between them is 10 bases long. Comment on this clone: This receptor's antigen is unknown. No much larger clonotype is one base removed from it; base qualities were not supplied.

TCRbeta CDR3 regions were amplified from genomic DNA by means of the immunoSEQ Assay, a bias-controlled multiplex PCR. The published analysis was carried out like this. Within the assay, amplification of reference gene primers was used to estimate how many nucleated cells each sample contained. Sequence reads were collapsed and filtered to measure the absolute abundance of every unique TCRbeta CDR3 rearrangement. For each sample, productive Simpson clonality was calculated as the square root of Simpson's diversity index across productive rearrangements. TCRdb took over this immuneACCESS table, retaining in-frame rearrangements with V and J assigned. Such tables are incomplete; in checked studies, under half of the missing clones stem from an unresolved V gene, and the remainder is unexplained. The DNA was the basis for D and trimming; V, J and clone size are from that table. The sample table records a few hundred thousand clones; approximately 88% of these occur just once. The ten largest clones represent roughly 7% of the sample.

A second Seattle source provided samples from volunteer blood donors who had recovered from COVID-19. The collaborating institutions used their own protocols to collect whole blood in K2EDTA tubes. Collaborator samples were shipped for TCRbeta analysis as frozen whole blood, isolated PBMCs, or DNA extracted from either sample type. The sequence was obtained from a woman aged 25 to 45 who had recovered from COVID-19. Rearrangement joined TRBV19 to TRBJ1-1; the D gene cannot be resolved reliably. Input material: peripheral blood. The CDR3 sequence is CASSIGRNTNTEAFF. In nucleotides, the sequence is TGTGCCAGTAGTATAGGCCGAAACACGAACACTGAAGCTTTCTTT.